This TCR beta chain was sequenced during a study of OX40 agonist ivuxolimab in advanced cancers. Overall study context: It was ivuxolimab, an agonistic anti-OX40 (CD134) antibody, that patients were treated with. Study findings and constraints: Clonal expansion among partial responders at 0.1-3.0 mg/kg ranked near the lowest.

The CDR3 is 14 amino acids. Germline CDR1 and CDR2: LNHDA and SQIVND (reference sequence). The V gene lost 2 bases and the J gene lost 5 bases, with 13 bases spanning the gap. The study sampled blood at baseline, cycle 4 day 1, and cycle 7 day 1. The repertoire was sequenced with immunoSEQ multiplex PCR; TCRdb's copy has only in-frame clones and lacks some. This table has some 34,000 clones, around 84% appearing once. By sample fraction, this clone is medium-sized (0.01 to 0.1%). The antigen is not known. This sequence originates from an adult with an advanced solid tumor such as melanoma, head and neck, liver or kidney cancer. The sequencing here drew on CD4+ or CD8+ T cells sorted from blood, taken in a trial of the OX40 agonist ivuxolimab. The chain combines TRBV19 with TRBJ2-7, with D perhaps matching TRBD1 (5 bases). For the CDR3, the DNA is TGTGCCAGTAGTATAATAGGGGCCGCCCACGAGCAGTACTTC. This codes for CASSIIGAAHEQYF.